The 9 T cell receptor beta chains in this list originate from one sample, sequenced in a study of graft-versus-host responses after intestinal transplantation. The antigens for these receptors are not known. TCRdb's table, derived via immunoSEQ multiplex PCR, lists solely in-frame clones and lacks some. Among about 66,000 clones, roughly 87% were seen once, and the ten largest hold 1.3%. The sequenced sample was unstimulated CD8+ T cells sorted from spleen or lymph node cells, obtained before intestinal transplant. These receptor sequences come from a human donor who received an intestinal transplant.

This clone was seen a single time. The V and J genes are TRBV2 and TRBJ1-2; 8 bases are a match to TRBD1. This CDR3 region has 18 residues. Germline assignment: CDR1 SNHLY and CDR2 FYNNEI. J was trimmed by 1 base and V by 2 bases; bases with no gene match: 12. The CDR3 loop reads CASSERVAGTGLNYGYTF. The DNA for the CDR3 is TGTGCCAGCAGTGAAAGGGTCGCGGGGACAGGCCTTAACTATGGCTACACCTTC.

The chain uses TRBV2 and TRBJ1-2, with 8 bases lining up with TRBD1. The V gene end was trimmed by 7 bases and the J gene end by 8 bases; junction bases not matched to a gene: 6. Per germline, CDR1 SNHLY and CDR2 FYNNEI. This CDR3 is built from 12 residues. The CDR3 bases are TGTGCCAGCACTGGACAGGGAGGCGGCTACACCTTC. Amino acid sequence: CASTGQGGGYTF.

J is TRBJ1-1 and V is TRBV6-5; 7 bases map to TRBD1. Trimming took 4 bases from V and 1 from J; bases not matched to a gene: 0. Germline-derived CDR1 and CDR2 are MNHEY and SVGAGI. This CDR3 contains 13 residues. CDR3 in amino acids: CASSWDRNTEAFF. The CDR3 DNA reads as TGTGCCAGCAGTTGGGACAGGAACACTGAAGCTTTCTTT.

CDR3 nucleotide sequence: TGTGCCAGCAGCTTACCCCAGAGTCGGAGTAGCCACTACGAGCAGTACTTC. Its protein is CASSLPQSRSSHYEQYF. The rearrangement links TRBV13 to TRBJ2-7; no firm D call. There are 17 residues in the CDR3. Trimming took off 2 bases at V and 3 bases at J, with 20 bases between the two ends. Germline CDR1 is PRHDT and CDR2 is FYEKMQ (reference sequence).

In this sample, this clone turned up once. The gene calls are TRBV6-5 and TRBJ2-7; 7 bases agree with TRBD2. The CDR3 sequence is 15 residues long. The junction had 10 bases not matched to a gene; V was cut back by 5 bases and J by 3 bases. Germline CDR1 MNHEY, CDR2 SVGAGI. CDR3 amino acids: CASSNPGLTRYEQYF. As DNA, the CDR3 is TGTGCCAGCAGTAACCCGGGACTAACGCGCTACGAGCAGTACTTC.

This clone was seen a single time. The chain uses TRBV7-9 and TRBJ2-7, with D perhaps TRBD1 (6 bases). The ends were cut back, 4 bases at V and 5 bases at J, with 18 bases in the middle. Germline V lookup: CDR1 SEHNR, CDR2 FQNEAQ (reference sequence). The CDR3 totals 15 residues. CDR3 DNA sequence: TGTGCCAGCAGCTCAACTACAGGGTTTGTTGACGAGCAGTACTTC. It yields the protein CASSSTTGFVDEQYF.

The chain links TRBV13 to TRBJ2-1; 11 bases align to TRBD2. This CDR3 is built from 16 residues. V dropped 0 bases and J dropped 9; count of bases not matched to a gene: 7. The V gene's germline CDR1 is PRHDT and CDR2 FYEKMQ (reference sequence). In DNA, the CDR3 is TGTGCCAGCAGCTTAGGGACTAGCGGGGTGTATAGTGAGCAGTTCTTC. It encodes CASSLGTSGVYSEQFF.

In DNA, the CDR3 is TGTGCTAGTGGTTTGGCAGGCTCTGGAAACACCATATATTTT. Amino acid sequence: CASGLAGSGNTIYF. This sequence joins TRBV12-5 and TRBJ1-3; D unresolved. The CDR3 covers 14 residues. The germline V gene has CDR1 LGHNT and CDR2 FRNRAP. The germline V and J ends were trimmed by 1 base and 0 bases, with 4 bases remaining between them. Drawing the rest from reference TRBV12-5 and TRBJ1-3, the complete variable domain is DARVTQTPRHKVTEMGQEVTMRCQPILGHNTVFWYRQTMMQGLELLAYFRNRAPLDDSGMPKDRFSAEMPDATLATLKIQPSEPRDSAVYFCASGLAGSGNTIYFGEGSWLTVV.

The chain is built from TRBV29-1 and TRBJ1-5; D is undetermined. The V end lost 7 bases, the J end lost 0 bases, and 13 bases lay between the germline ends. CDR3 size: 14 residues. Germline-derived CDR1 and CDR2 are SQVTM and ANQGSEA. The CDR3 coding sequence is TGCAGCGCCTTGGATCAGGATAGCAATCAGCCCCAGCATTTT. Protein: CSALDQDSNQPQHF. Full variable domain (outside the CDR3, taken from reference TRBV29-1 and TRBJ1-5): SAVISQKPSRDICQRGTSLTIQCQVDSQVTMMFWYRQQPGQSLTLIATANQGSEATYESGFVIDKFPISRPNLTFSTLTVSNMSPEDSSIYLCSALDQDSNQPQHFGDGTRLSIL.